This record looks at one T cell receptor beta chain sequence and its context. Its antigen is unidentified. The sample comes from a study of tumor-infiltrating lymphocytes in primary liver carcinoma. Looking at the study overall: Those enrolled were patients of both sexes, who were aged 30 to 69 years. Study-level points and caveats: Overlap in tumor-adjacent and tumor-blood pairs fell below that of tumor region pairs. Unsorted bulk samples meant CD4+ and CD8+ repertoires went uncompared.

CDR1 and CDR2 (germline): SGHAT, FQNNGV. The CDR3 has 11 residues. Trimming shortened V by 4 bases and J by 8 bases, and 5 bases separated the two germline ends. Starting material of approximately 500 ng total RNA yielded TCR beta cDNA via a constant-region primer. Investigators got TCR beta libraries out of three nested multiplex PCR rounds, done with slightly modified ARM-PCR. It was with TRBV1-TRBV30 forward primers and a C-beta reverse primer that the first two PCR rounds were run, at around 11 cycles each. TCRdb re-called the multiplex PCR reads through MiXCR, storing one row per CDR3 protein. This table has about 330,000 distinct CDR3 sequences, roughly 61% appearing once. The blood RNA (from unsorted whole blood) was obtained, and germline DNA was also extracted.

The V call is TRBV11-2, the J call TRBJ2-2; no clear D gene. Material: peripheral blood. This receptor was obtained from a man aged 35-49 years with primary liver carcinoma and hepatitis B virus infection. The CDR3 loop is CASSYYGELFF. CDR3 in DNA: TGTGCCAGCAGCTATTATGGGGAGCTGTTTTTT. The full variable domain, with the rest looked up from reference TRBV11-2 and TRBJ2-2, is EAGVAQSPRYKIIEKRQSVAFWCNPISGHATLYWYQQILGQGPKLLIQFQNNGVVDDSQLPKDRFSAERLKGVDSTLKIQPAKLEDSAVYLCASSYYGELFFGEGSRLTVL.